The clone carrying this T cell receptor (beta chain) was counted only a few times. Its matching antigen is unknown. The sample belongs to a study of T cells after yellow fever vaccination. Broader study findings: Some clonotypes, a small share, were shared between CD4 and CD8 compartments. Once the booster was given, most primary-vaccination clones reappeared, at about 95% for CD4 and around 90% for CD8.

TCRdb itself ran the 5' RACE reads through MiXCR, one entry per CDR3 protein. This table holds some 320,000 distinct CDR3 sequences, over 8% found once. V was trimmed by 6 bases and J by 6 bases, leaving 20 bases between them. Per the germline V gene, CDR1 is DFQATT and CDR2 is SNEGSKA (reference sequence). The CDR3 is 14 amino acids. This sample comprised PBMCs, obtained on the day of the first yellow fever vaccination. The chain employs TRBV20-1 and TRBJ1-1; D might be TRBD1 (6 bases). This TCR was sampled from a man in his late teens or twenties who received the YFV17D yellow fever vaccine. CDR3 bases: TGCAGTGCCAGTCCTGCTACAGGGTTAGCTGAAGCTTTCTTT. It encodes CSASPATGLAEAFF.